The present T cell receptor (beta chain) was sequenced within a study of cytomegalovirus exposure and HLA in healthy donors. On this clone itself: The antigen is not known.

60 Vbeta and 13 Jbeta primers were used in PCR. This table comes from immunoSEQ multiplex PCR, and its TCRdb copy is limited to in-frame clones, with some not included. Of about 63,000 clones in the sample, roughly 80% are singletons; the top ten hold under 30%. The length of the CDR3 is 14 residues. Germline-derived CDR1 and CDR2 are PRHDT and FYEKMQ (reference sequence). With 5 bases removed from V and 3 bases from J, the gap between germline ends came to 11 bases. Study-level points and caveats: Sequencing likely produced, as an artifact, a cluster of highly shared sequence variants. When presence/absence was analysed, sequencing depth was taken to be roughly uniform across donors. Evidence from a later analysis indicated that most CMV-associated TCR beta chains looked HLA-restricted. The study dropped some indistinguishable V segments, TRBV6-2 and TRBV6-3 among them.

The rearrangement joins TRBV13 to TRBJ1-3, with D uncertain. Sequences were obtained from PBMCs. This TCR was sampled from a woman aged 40 to 50 in good health and CMV-seropositive. The CDR3 coding sequence is TGTGCCAGCAGCCCGGGCGGGGTTGGAAACACCATATATTTT. Residues: CASSPGGVGNTIYF.